The 2 T cell receptor beta chains listed next were all sequenced from one sample in a study of cytomegalovirus exposure and HLA in healthy donors. Primers included in the PCR were 60 Vbeta and 13 Jbeta primers. Clones were sequenced by immunoSEQ multiplex PCR, and TCRdb holds only the in-frame ones, with some missing. The sample has about 130,000 clones, roughly 80% seen once; the top ten hold 4%. Sequencing used PBMCs. The receptors were sampled from a man in his late teens or twenties in good health and CMV-seropositive.

CDR3 DNA sequence: TGTGCCAGCAGCTTAGACGGACAAGGTGGCTACACCTTC. Residues: CASSLDGQGGYTF. The chain carries TRBV7-2 and TRBJ1-2; a possible D gene is TRBD1 (5 bases). V lost 1 base and J lost 7, with 10 bases in between. Germline CDR1 SGHTA, CDR2 FQGNSA. The CDR3 covers 13 residues.

CDR3 amino acids: CASSVVPGTGGVLYTEAFF. In DNA form, the CDR3 reads TGTGCCAGCAGCGTTGTCCCCGGGACAGGGGGCGTTTTGTACACTGAAGCTTTCTTT. The chain has TRBV7-2 and TRBJ1-1, with 12 positions matching TRBD1. Per germline, CDR1 SGHTA and CDR2 FQGNSA. V was clipped by 5 bases and J by 3 bases; unmatched bases: 16. The CDR3 covers 19 residues.